A single sample gave rise to the 27 T cell receptor beta chains below, sequenced in a study of shared clonotypes between healthy human individuals. Sequencing used immunoSEQ multiplex PCR; TCRdb keeps in-frame clones, though not all of them. The top ten clones hold approximately 0.39% of a sample with 2 million to 2.5 million clones, around 92% of them seen once. Material for sequencing was naive CD4+ T cells from PBMCs. Subset meaning: CD45RA+ positively selected. All receptors come from a man between 18 and 29 years old in good health. Some clones in this sample may be carry-over from other donors' samples.

The count of this clone is one. This chain connects TRBV15 to TRBJ1-1; D is unresolved. Germline V gives CDR1 LNHNV, CDR2 YYDKDF (reference sequence). The V end lost 0 bases, the J end lost 10 bases, and 18 bases lay between the germline ends. This CDR3 spans 15 amino acids. The CDR3 protein is CATSRDQVPRPGAFF. CDR3 bases: TGTGCCACCAGCAGAGATCAGGTCCCTCGCCCGGGAGCTTTCTTT.

CDR3 residues: CASGLGGSSETQYF. The CDR3 nucleotides read TGTGCCAGCGGCCTCGGGGGGTCTTCGGAGACCCAGTACTTC. V and J are TRBV7-9 and TRBJ2-5, with 7 bases that match TRBD2. CDR1 and CDR2 from the germline V gene are SEHNR and FQNEAQ (reference sequence). The V and J ends lost 8 bases and 5 bases, in that order; junction bases with no gene match: 11. The CDR3 has 14 amino acids.

The table lists this clone with a count of one. The V call is TRBV7-2, the J call TRBJ1-2, with 7 bases identical to TRBD1. J gave up 3 bases and V 7 bases, and 5 bases lay outside the gene matches. The CDR3 length is 13 residues. Germline lookup yields CDR1 SGHTA and CDR2 FQGNSA. CDR3 in amino acids: CASKRGRDYGYTF. The CDR3 coding sequence is TGTGCCAGCAAAAGGGGGCGGGACTATGGCTACACCTTC.

The V gene is TRBV5-6, the J gene TRBJ2-5; the D gene could be TRBD1 or TRBD2 (5 bases each). Trimming removed 0 bases at V and 2 bases at J, with 11 bases between. The germline V gene encodes CDR1 SGHDT and CDR2 YYEEEE. The CDR3 is 15 residues long. DNA for the CDR3: TGTGCCAGCAGCTTGGTGGGGACGGGACAAGAGACCCAGTACTTC. As protein: CASSLVGTGQETQYF.

As regards this clone: Distinct nucleotide sequences in the sample also encode this CDR3. The CDR3 sequence: CASSLGGLGANVLTF. The DNA of the CDR3 is TGTGCCAGCAGTTTGGGGGGGCTTGGGGCCAACGTCCTGACTTTC. The chain couples TRBV28 to TRBJ2-6; TRBD2 is a possible D gene (7 bases). Germline V gene sequence: CDR1 MDHEN, CDR2 SYDVKM. V was clipped by 3 bases and J by 3 bases, with 9 bases between them. The CDR3 is 15 residues long.

This clone came up once. The V and J genes are TRBV18 and TRBJ2-5; 7 nucleotides line up with TRBD2. V shed 3 bases and J 5 bases; nucleotides not matched to a gene: 6. Germline CDR1 KGHSH, CDR2 LQKENI. The CDR3 is 14 residues long. The CDR3 protein is CASSPSGGDETQYF. As DNA, the CDR3 is TGTGCCAGCTCACCGTCGGGGGGTGACGAGACCCAGTACTTC.

The chain combines TRBV6-1 with TRBJ2-7; the D is unclear. The CDR3 has 16 residues. Germline V gene lookup returns CDR1 MNHNS and CDR2 SASEGT. Trimming stripped 3 bases from V and 3 bases from J, with 18 bases between. CDR3 sequence (DNA): TGTGCCAGCAGTGACCCGACGGCTCCTAAGGGCTACGAGCAGTACTTC. Translated: CASSDPTAPKGYEQYF.

The rearrangement uses TRBV2 and TRBJ1-1; 11 nucleotides agree with TRBD1. Looked up from germline, CDR1 is SNHLY and CDR2 is FYNNEI. CDR3 size: 17 residues. The J segment lost 5 bases and the V segment lost 7 bases, leaving 15 bases of the junction unmatched. The CDR3 DNA sequence: TGTGCCAGCATCTTCAGTGGGACAGGGGGGGGAGGGACTGAAGCTTTCTTT. Its protein is CASIFSGTGGGGTEAFF. The whole variable domain, filled in from reference TRBV2 and TRBJ1-1, reads EPEVTQTPSHQVTQMGQEVILRCVPISNHLYFYWYRQILGQKVEFLVSFYNNEISEKSEIFDDQFSVERPDGSNFTLKIRSTKLEDSAMYFCASIFSGTGGGGTEAFFGQGTRLTVV.

The chain employs TRBV19 and TRBJ1-5; D remains ambiguous. The length of the CDR3 is 12 residues. CDR1 and CDR2 (germline): LNHDA, SQIVND (reference sequence). Trimming pared 5 bases from V and 9 bases from J, leaving 11 bases between. Here the CDR3 reads CASSGYLRPQHF. The CDR3 nucleotides read TGTGCCAGTAGTGGTTATTTGAGGCCCCAGCATTTT.

This chain connects TRBV7-2 to TRBJ1-5; TRBD1 might be the D (5 bases). This CDR3 is 16 amino acids long. Trimming stripped 7 bases from V and 4 bases from J, with 20 bases between. The germline V gene has CDR1 SGHTA and CDR2 FQGNSA. The CDR3: CASTQESTGWNQPQHF. The CDR3 nucleotides read TGTGCCAGCACCCAAGAGAGCACAGGATGGAATCAGCCCCAGCATTTT. Drawing the rest from reference TRBV7-2 and TRBJ1-5, the complete variable domain is GAGVSQSPSNKVTEKGKDVELRCDPISGHTALYWYRQSLGQGLEFLIYFQGNSAPDKSGLPSDRFSAERTGGSVSTLTIQRTQQEDSAVYLCASTQESTGWNQPQHFGDGTRLSIL.

The chain couples TRBV5-4 to TRBJ2-1, with a possible D match to TRBD2 (7 bases). Germline V gives CDR1 SGHNT, CDR2 YYREEE (reference sequence). The germline V and J ends were trimmed by 1 base and 2 bases, with 13 bases remaining between them. The CDR3 totals 16 residues. CDR3 protein: CASSLWGGTTYNEQFF. CDR3 coding DNA: TGTGCCAGCAGCTTGTGGGGGGGCACCACCTACAATGAGCAGTTCTTC.

This chain uses TRBV28 with TRBJ2-7; a weak D match, TRBD2 (7 bases). Germline CDR1 is MDHEN and CDR2 is SYDVKM. This CDR3 comprises 18 residues. V lost 5 bases and J lost 0, with 23 bases in between. The CDR3 sequence: CASSPRGRGRDSSYEQYF. The CDR3 DNA reads TGTGCCAGCAGTCCGCGCGGTAGGGGGAGGGATAGCTCCTACGAGCAGTACTTC. The entire variable domain, with the rest obtained from reference TRBV28 and TRBJ2-7, is as follows: DVKVTQSSRYLVKRTGEKVFLECVQDMDHENMFWYRQDPGLGLRLIYFSYDVKMKEKGDIPEGYSVSREKKERFSLILESASTNQTSMYLCASSPRGRGRDSSYEQYFGPGTRLTVT.

Points on this clone: Other DNA sequences within the sample encode an identical CDR3. The chain has TRBV7-8 and TRBJ1-2; D gene uncertain. CDR1 and CDR2 from the germline V gene are SGHVS and FQNEAQ. V was clipped by 1 base and J by 2 bases, with 8 bases between them. The CDR3 sequence is 14 residues long. The CDR3: CASSLGGPNYGYTF. The CDR3 coding sequence is TGTGCCAGCAGCTTAGGAGGTCCGAACTATGGCTACACCTTC.

The CDR3 bases are TGTGCCAGCAGTGAATCCGGGACTGTGTGGACCCAGTACTTC. Its protein is CASSESGTVWTQYF. This chain links TRBV25-1 with TRBJ2-5; D perhaps matches TRBD2 (6 bases). There are 14 residues in the CDR3. V was shortened by 1 base and J by 7 bases, with 13 bases between the two germline ends. Germline V CDR1 and CDR2: MGHDK, SYGVNS.

The V and J genes are TRBV4-2 and TRBJ2-7; 7 bases align to TRBD2. The CDR3 contains 15 residues. V lost 6 bases, J lost 4 bases, and 12 bases stayed unmatched. The germline gives CDR1 LGHNA, CDR2 YNFKEQ. CDR3 coding DNA: TGTGCCAGCAGTCCTCGCGGTGCGGGAGCATACGAGCAGTACTTC. Its protein is CASSPRGAGAYEQYF.

This clone was recorded only once. The chain combines TRBV6-1 with TRBJ1-2, with D perhaps TRBD1 (5 bases). V was clipped by 2 bases and J by 4 bases, with 17 bases between them. The CDR3 is 16 residues long. The V gene's germline CDR1 is MNHNS and CDR2 SASEGT. CDR3 residues: CASSEMHPGTAYGYTF. CDR3 sequence (DNA): TGTGCCAGCAGTGAAATGCATCCCGGGACGGCCTATGGCTACACCTTC.

The V call is TRBV7-9, the J call TRBJ1-2; the D is unclear. The CDR3 is 14 residues long. V lost 2 bases, J lost 7 bases, and 14 bases lay in between. Germline CDR1 reads SEHNR; CDR2 reads FQNEAQ (reference sequence). Here the CDR3 reads CASSLWGMEGGYTF. For the CDR3, the DNA is TGTGCCAGCAGCTTATGGGGAATGGAGGGTGGCTACACCTTC.

The sample holds one count of this clone. The V gene is TRBV11-2, the J gene TRBJ2-7, with a possible D match to TRBD1 (5 bases). The germline gives CDR1 SGHAT, CDR2 FQNNGV. The CDR3 loop spans 15 amino acids. V was clipped by 5 bases and J by 7 bases, with 21 bases between them. The CDR3 nucleotides read TGTGCCAGCAGCCAAAGCGTTGTCCGATCAGGGGAGCAGTACTTC. This gives the protein CASSQSVVRSGEQYF.

This rearrangement joins TRBV27 to TRBJ2-1, with 8 bases identical to TRBD2. The CDR3 is made up of 18 amino acids. Trimming removed 11 bases from V and 4 bases from J; junction bases left unmatched: 22. Germline CDR1 and CDR2: MNHEY and SMNVEV (reference sequence). CDR3 sequence: CAQDFGPAGGRGYNEQFF. CDR3 bases: TGTGCCCAGGACTTTGGGCCGGCGGGAGGCCGGGGATACAATGAGCAGTTCTTC.

This chain connects TRBV9 to TRBJ2-3, with D tentatively TRBD1 (5 bases). The CDR3 runs 18 residues. The V end was cut by 0 bases, the J end by 2 bases, with 19 bases between. CDR1 and CDR2 (germline): SGDLS, YYNGEE. The DNA for the CDR3 is TGTGCCAGCAGCGTAGAGTCTCGCGGTTTGGGGCACACAGATACGCAGTATTTT. This translates into CASSVESRGLGHTDTQYF.

DNA of the CDR3: TGCGCCAGCAGCCCCACGGTCGGGACAGTGAACACTGAAGCTTTCTTT. Its protein product is CASSPTVGTVNTEAFF. The chain combines TRBV5-1 with TRBJ1-1, with 7 positions matching TRBD1. CDR3 length: 16 residues. CDR1 and CDR2 (germline): SGHRS, YFSETQ. The ends lost 4 bases at V and 0 bases at J; junction bases unmatched: 9.

The V call is TRBV28, the J call TRBJ1-1, with D perhaps matching TRBD1 (6 bases). Germline V CDR1 and CDR2: MDHEN, SYDVKM. Trimming took 4 bases from V and 6 from J, leaving 15 bases between them. The CDR3 consists of 14 residues. The CDR3 region is CASSWYREMAEAFF. DNA for the CDR3: TGTGCCAGCAGTTGGTACAGGGAAATGGCTGAAGCTTTCTTT.

The CDR3 loop is CASRGLDRDTDTQYF. The CDR3 coding sequence is TGTGCCAGCAGGGGATTGGACAGGGACACAGATACGCAGTATTTT. The chain combines TRBV2 with TRBJ2-3, with 8 bases that match TRBD1. Germline CDR1 is SNHLY and CDR2 is FYNNEI. The CDR3 runs 15 residues. V was clipped by 6 bases and J by 2 bases; unmatched bases: 7.

CDR3 amino acids: CASSPVAGYGFF. DNA for the CDR3: TGTGCCAGCAGCCCAGTTGCAGGATATGGTTTCTTT. V is TRBV7-8 and J is TRBJ1-1, with no clear D. V was trimmed by 5 bases and J by 13 bases, leaving 17 bases between them. Per the germline V gene, CDR1 is SGHVS and CDR2 is FQNEAQ. The CDR3 sequence is 12 residues long.

V gene TRBV28 combines with J gene TRBJ2-1; weak D call: TRBD2 (6 bases). CDR3 length: 17 residues. Germline V gene lookup returns CDR1 MDHEN and CDR2 SYDVKM. With 3 bases removed from V and 7 bases from J, the gap between germline ends came to 22 bases. CDR3 sequence: CASSFGGSLSFLNEQFF. CDR3 bases: TGTGCCAGCAGTTTTGGGGGGAGTCTTTCCTTTTTGAATGAGCAGTTCTTC.

This rearrangement joins TRBV5-1 to TRBJ1-1; possibly TRBD1 for D (6 bases). V lost 4 bases to trimming and J lost 7 bases, with 17 bases between them. Germline CDR1 and CDR2: SGHRS and YFSETQ. The CDR3 runs 14 residues. CDR3 amino acids: CASSPRGDGYEAFF. CDR3 in DNA: TGCGCCAGCAGCCCCAGGGGCGACGGTTATGAAGCTTTCTTT. Full variable domain (rest looked up from reference TRBV5-1 and TRBJ1-1): KAGVTQTPRYLIKTRGQQVTLSCSPISGHRSVSWYQQTPGQGLQFLFEYFSETQRNKGNFPGRFSGRQFSNSRSEMNVSTLELGDSALYLCASSPRGDGYEAFFGQGTRLTVV.

This chain links TRBV5-1 with TRBJ2-1; D is perhaps TRBD1 (5 bases). This CDR3 comprises 14 residues. CDR1 and CDR2 (germline): SGHRS, YFSETQ. Trimming shortened V by 0 bases and J by 8 bases, and 12 bases separated the two germline ends. This chain's CDR3 is CASSLEQAFDEQFF. CDR3 sequence (DNA): TGCGCCAGCAGCTTGGAACAGGCTTTCGATGAGCAGTTCTTC.